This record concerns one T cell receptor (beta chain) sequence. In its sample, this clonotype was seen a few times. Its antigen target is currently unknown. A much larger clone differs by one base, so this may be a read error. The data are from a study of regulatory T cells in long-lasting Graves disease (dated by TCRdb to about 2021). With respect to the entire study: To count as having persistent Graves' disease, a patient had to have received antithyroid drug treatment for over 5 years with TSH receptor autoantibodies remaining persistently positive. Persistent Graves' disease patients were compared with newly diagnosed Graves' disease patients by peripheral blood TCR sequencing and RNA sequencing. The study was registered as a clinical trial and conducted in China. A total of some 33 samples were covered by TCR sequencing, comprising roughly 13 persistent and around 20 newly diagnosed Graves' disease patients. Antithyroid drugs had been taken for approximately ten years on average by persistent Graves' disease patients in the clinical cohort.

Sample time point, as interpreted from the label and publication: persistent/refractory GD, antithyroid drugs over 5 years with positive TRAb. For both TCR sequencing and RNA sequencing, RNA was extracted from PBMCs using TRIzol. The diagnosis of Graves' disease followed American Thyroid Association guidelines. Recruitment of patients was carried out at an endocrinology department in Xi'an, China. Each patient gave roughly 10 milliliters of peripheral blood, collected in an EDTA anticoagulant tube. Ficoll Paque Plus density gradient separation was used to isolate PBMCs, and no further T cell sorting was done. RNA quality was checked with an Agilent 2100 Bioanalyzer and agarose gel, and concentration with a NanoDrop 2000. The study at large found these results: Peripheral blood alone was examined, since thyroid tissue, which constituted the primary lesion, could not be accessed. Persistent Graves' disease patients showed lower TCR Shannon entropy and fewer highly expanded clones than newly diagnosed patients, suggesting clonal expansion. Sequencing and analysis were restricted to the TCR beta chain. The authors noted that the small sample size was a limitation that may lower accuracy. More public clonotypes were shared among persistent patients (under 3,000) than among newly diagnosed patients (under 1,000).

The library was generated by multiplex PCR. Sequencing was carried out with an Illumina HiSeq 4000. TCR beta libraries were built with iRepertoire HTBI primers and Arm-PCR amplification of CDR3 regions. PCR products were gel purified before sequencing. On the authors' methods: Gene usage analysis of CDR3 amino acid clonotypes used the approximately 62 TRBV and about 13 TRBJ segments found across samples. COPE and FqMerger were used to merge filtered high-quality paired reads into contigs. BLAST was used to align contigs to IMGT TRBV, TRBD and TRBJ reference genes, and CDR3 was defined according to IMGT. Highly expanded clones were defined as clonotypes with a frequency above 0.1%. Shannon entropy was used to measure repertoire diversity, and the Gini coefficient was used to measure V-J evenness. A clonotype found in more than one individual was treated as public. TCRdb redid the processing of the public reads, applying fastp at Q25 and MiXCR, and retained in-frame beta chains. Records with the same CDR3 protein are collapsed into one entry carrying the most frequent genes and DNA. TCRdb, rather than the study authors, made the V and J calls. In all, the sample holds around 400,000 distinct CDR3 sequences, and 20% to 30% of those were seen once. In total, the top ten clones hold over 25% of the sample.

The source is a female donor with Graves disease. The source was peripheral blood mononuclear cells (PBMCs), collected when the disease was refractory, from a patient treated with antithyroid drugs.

The CDR3 region reads CASRETGGGIQYF. The DNA sequence is TGTGCCAGCAGAGAAACTGGCGGAGGCATTCAGTACTTC. This chain is built from TRBV2 and TRBJ2-4; TRBD2 could be the D gene, as 5 bases match. CDR3 length: 13 amino acids, cysteine to phenylalanine. The CDR3 DNA has 39 bases and is translated from base 1. The V end loses 6 bases and the J end loses 9 bases, and a stretch of 15 bases separates them. Taken from the germline V gene, the CDR1 and CDR2 loops are SNHLY and FYNNEI.